The 20 T cell receptor beta chains below were found in one sample sequenced in a study of blood T cell repertoires in COVID-19. The assay was immunoSEQ multiplex PCR, and TCRdb's table has in-frame clones only and misses some. The sample has about 320,000 clones; about 85% are singletons. The sequenced sample was PBMCs or T cells enriched from blood (not recorded which). These receptors came from a woman in her 30s who had recovered from COVID-19.

The chain has TRBV7-3 and TRBJ1-1; maybe TRBD1 (6 bases). CDR1 is SGHTA and CDR2 is FQGTGA in the germline V gene. V lost 2 bases and J 1 base, leaving 17 bases between the germline ends. The CDR3 totals 17 residues. CDR3 amino acids: CASSLGTNRAENTEAFF. CDR3 DNA sequence: TGTGCCAGCAGCTTAGGTACAAACAGGGCAGAGAACACTGAAGCTTTCTTT.

The V gene is TRBV2, the J gene TRBJ1-1; D is unresolved. The CDR3 totals 13 residues. Trimming cost V 6 bases and J 2 bases, with 10 bases left between them. Germline CDR1 is SNHLY and CDR2 is FYNNEI. The CDR3: CASSERENTEAFF. The CDR3 bases are TGTGCCAGCAGCGAAAGAGAAAACACTGAAGCTTTCTTT. Full variable domain (missing parts from reference TRBV2 and TRBJ1-1): EPEVTQTPSHQVTQMGQEVILRCVPISNHLYFYWYRQILGQKVEFLVSFYNNEISEKSEIFDDQFSVERPDGSNFTLKIRSTKLEDSAMYFCASSERENTEAFFGQGTRLTVV.

The gene calls are TRBV19 and TRBJ1-2; 7 positions match TRBD1. Germline CDR1 LNHDA, CDR2 SQIVND (reference sequence). The CDR3 is made up of 12 amino acids. V lost 7 bases to trimming and J lost 5 bases; unmatched junction nucleotides: 4. CDR3 residues: CASTHRGYGYTF. CDR3 sequence (DNA): TGTGCCAGTACTCACAGGGGTTATGGCTACACCTTC.

CDR3: CASSEGVLDSGNTIYF. The CDR3 DNA reads TGTGCCAGCTCAGAAGGGGTATTGGACTCTGGAAACACCATATATTTT. This sequence joins TRBV18 and TRBJ1-3; D may be TRBD1 (5 bases). Germline V gene sequence: CDR1 KGHSH, CDR2 LQKENI. The V end was cut by 5 bases, the J end by 0 bases, with 14 bases between. The CDR3 runs 16 residues.

This sequence joins TRBV4-3 and TRBJ1-2, with D uncertain. Trimming took 0 bases from V and 2 from J, leaving 13 bases between them. There are 16 residues in the CDR3. Germline V gene sequence: CDR1 LGHNA, CDR2 YSLEER. In DNA form, the CDR3 reads TGCGCCAGCAGCCAAGATCCAGGCGCCGGAAACTATGGCTACACCTTC. It specifies CASSQDPGAGNYGYTF.

This chain joins TRBV10-3 and TRBJ1-3; D may be TRBD1 (6 bases). Per germline, CDR1 ENHRY and CDR2 SYGVKD. The CDR3 is 14 residues long. The V end lost 6 bases, the J end lost 0 bases, and 9 bases lay between the germline ends. The CDR3 DNA follows: TGTGCCATCAGGGCGGACAGCTCTGGAAACACCATATATTTT. Translating gives CAIRADSSGNTIYF.

The rearrangement joins TRBV5-6 to TRBJ2-7; TRBD2 is a possible D gene (6 bases). Trimming pared 3 bases from V and 2 bases from J, leaving 18 bases between. This CDR3 has 16 amino acids. The V gene's germline CDR1 is SGHDT and CDR2 YYEEEE. As DNA, the CDR3 is TGTGCCAGCAGCTCCCCCGGGAGCAGTGCAACCTACGAGCAGTACTTC. Translating gives CASSSPGSSATYEQYF.

The chain couples TRBV6-1 to TRBJ1-6; the D is unclear. CDR1 and CDR2 (germline): MNHNS, SASEGT. V was shortened by 6 bases and J by 3 bases, with 12 bases between the two germline ends. The CDR3 is 15 residues long. CDR3 DNA: TGTGCCAGCAGCCAAGAGGCGCTCTATAATTCACCCCTCCACTTT. Its translation is CASSQEALYNSPLHF.

V and J are TRBV7-2 and TRBJ1-2; tentative D call: TRBD1 (5 bases). The germline V gene has CDR1 SGHTA and CDR2 FQGNSA. Trimming took 10 bases from V and 2 from J, leaving 14 bases between them. The length of the CDR3 is 13 residues. CDR3 loop: CATQTVINYGYTF. The CDR3, as DNA: TGTGCCACACAGACAGTTATCAACTATGGCTACACCTTC. The whole variable domain, remainder taken from reference TRBV7-2 and TRBJ1-2, is GAGVSQSPSNKVTEKGKDVELRCDPISGHTALYWYRQSLGQGLEFLIYFQGNSAPDKSGLPSDRFSAERTGGSVSTLTIQRTQQEDSAVYLCATQTVINYGYTFGSGTRLTVV.

CDR3 DNA sequence: TGCGCCAGCAGCTTAAGAAGGGACAGGGTTTCAGATACGCAGTATTTT. Amino acids: CASSLRRDRVSDTQYF. The chain employs TRBV5-1 and TRBJ2-3, with 9 bases matching TRBD1. CDR3 length: 16 residues. The V and J ends lost 2 bases and 4 bases, in that order; junction bases with no gene match: 8. Germline assignment: CDR1 SGHRS and CDR2 YFSETQ.

This sequence joins TRBV11-2 and TRBJ2-5, with TRBD2 matching over 9 bases. Germline trimming cut 0 bases from V and 5 bases from J; bases unmatched to any gene: 10. CDR1 is SGHAT and CDR2 is FQNNGV in the germline V gene. This CDR3 has 17 amino acids. The CDR3, as DNA: TGTGCCAGCAGCTTAGAGTCTGGCGGGGGGGCGTCGGAGACCCAGTACTTC. It encodes CASSLESGGGASETQYF. Based on the CDR3 plus reference TRBV11-2 and TRBJ2-5, the full variable domain is EAGVAQSPRYKIIEKRQSVAFWCNPISGHATLYWYQQILGQGPKLLIQFQNNGVVDDSQLPKDRFSAERLKGVDSTLKIQPAKLEDSAVYLCASSLESGGGASETQYFGPGTRLLVL.

The sample holds a few counts of this clone. The J gene is TRBJ1-1, the V gene TRBV19; 7 nucleotides align to TRBD1. Looked up from germline, CDR1 is LNHDA and CDR2 is SQIVND (reference sequence). This CDR3 region has 18 residues. V lost 3 bases and J lost 7; bases outside the gene matches: 20. CDR3 amino acids: CASSMGVRGGVTRGEAFF. The CDR3 DNA sequence: TGTGCCAGTAGTATGGGGGTGCGAGGGGGCGTTACCAGGGGTGAAGCTTTCTTT.

The chain employs TRBV4-2 and TRBJ2-1, with D perhaps matching TRBD1 (5 bases). The CDR3 runs to 17 residues. The V gene lost 3 bases and the J gene lost 0 bases, with 15 bases spanning the gap. CDR1 is LGHNA and CDR2 is YNFKEQ in the germline V gene. The CDR3 nucleotides are TGTGCCAGCAGCCAGGGGCTGGGCCACCGCTCCTACAATGAGCAGTTCTTC. Its translation: CASSQGLGHRSYNEQFF.

The V gene is TRBV3-1 (or the pseudogene TRBV3-2), the J gene TRBJ2-5; 8 bases fit TRBD2. The CDR3 runs to 16 residues. Looked up from germline, CDR1 is LGHDT and CDR2 is YNNKEL (reference sequence). V gave up 4 bases and J gave up 4 bases; unmatched junction bases: 11. CDR3 in DNA: TGTGCCAGCAGCCCGCTGTTTGCGGGGGGCCTAGAGACCCAGTACTTC. This translates into CASSPLFAGGLETQYF.

V is TRBV7-9 and J is TRBJ1-1, with 7 positions matching TRBD1. Looked up from germline, CDR1 is SEHNR and CDR2 is FQNEAQ (reference sequence). The CDR3 loop spans 17 amino acids. Trimming cost V 5 bases and J 3 bases; bases outside gene matches: 15. CDR3 nucleotide sequence: TGTGCCAGCAGCCCTCAACACAGGGGAATAGAGGACACTGAAGCTTTCTTT. The encoded protein is CASSPQHRGIEDTEAFF.

V and J are TRBV27 and TRBJ2-7, with D possibly being TRBD2 (6 bases). V was shortened by 6 bases and J by 0 bases, with 18 bases between the two germline ends. Per germline, CDR1 MNHEY and CDR2 SMNVEV (reference sequence). The CDR3 consists of 16 residues. CDR3 residues: CASRTSTALGSYEQYF. For the CDR3, the DNA is TGTGCCAGCAGGACTAGTACGGCTTTGGGCTCCTACGAGCAGTACTTC.

The chain recombines TRBV3-1 (or the pseudogene TRBV3-2) with TRBJ2-3, with a possible D match to TRBD2 (6 bases). This CDR3 spans 17 amino acids. With 4 bases removed from V and 0 bases from J, the gap between germline ends came to 17 bases. In germline, CDR1 is LGHDT, CDR2 YNNKEL (reference sequence). The CDR3 loop is CASSLPGTPLSTDTQYF. The CDR3 DNA follows: TGTGCCAGCAGCCTCCCCGGGACTCCTCTAAGCACAGATACGCAGTATTTT.

CDR3 DNA sequence: TGTGCCAGTAGTTCCACCCCCCGGGGGGGGCGTAATGAAAAACTGTTTTTT. As protein: CASSSTPRGGRNEKLFF. The chain has TRBV19 and TRBJ1-4; tentatively, D is TRBD1 (6 bases). Trimming left V 5 bases short and J 4 bases short, with 20 bases between. CDR1 and CDR2 from the germline V gene are LNHDA and SQIVND (reference sequence). This CDR3 region has 17 residues.

This chain connects TRBV5-1 to TRBJ2-5; 9 bases match TRBD2. Germline V gene data show CDR1 as SGHRS and CDR2 as YFSETQ. V was pared by 3 bases and J by 3 bases, with 12 bases of the junction left unmatched. The CDR3 extends over 17 amino acids. Written as DNA, the CDR3 is TGCGCCAGCAGCTGGGGGGCGGGGGGGCCGATGGAAGAGACCCAGTACTTC. Its translation is CASSWGAGGPMEETQYF.

The chain links TRBV14 to TRBJ1-1; tentatively, D is TRBD1 (5 bases). The ends were cut back, 2 bases at V and 7 bases at J, with 20 bases in the middle. Germline lookup yields CDR1 SGHDN and CDR2 FVKESK. CDR3 length: 16 residues. The DNA of the CDR3 is TGTGCCAGCAGCCAACGGATAACAACCCTCGGGGGTGAAGCTTTCTTT. Translated: CASSQRITTLGGEAFF.